The T cell receptor beta chain under discussion was sequenced for a study of T cells in Graves' hyperthyroidism and ophthalmopathy. Turning to the study itself: Peripheral blood was secured at the point of initial diagnosis, before any treatment. Study results and limitations: Ophthalmopathy and stable hyperthyroidism were told apart by a 13 V-J model. The blood repertoire included most of the expanded thyroid clonotypes above 0.001.

This clonotype has a count of ten or more. Its matching antigen is unknown. Patients aged 18 to 65 had newly diagnosed hyperthyroidism that had lasted under 2 months. RNA transcripts yielded amplified TCR beta CDR3 regions. The HTBI primer set was used in a first-round RT-PCR of the TCR CDR3. TCRdb re-analysed the multiplex PCR reads in MiXCR, keeping a single row per CDR3 protein. The sample lists about 400,000 distinct CDR3 sequences, approximately 15% seen once, with approximately 30% in the top ten. Sequencing used blood. This receptor was obtained from a woman under 30 with Graves' hyperthyroidism that later progressed to Graves' ophthalmopathy.

The CDR3 reads CASSIRQGLHTDTQYF. The CDR3, as DNA: TGTGCCAGCAGTATAAGACAGGGGCTACACACAGATACGCAGTATTTT. V gene TRBV27 combines with J gene TRBJ2-3; 8 positions match TRBD1. The CDR3 is 16 residues long. The germline gives CDR1 MNHEY, CDR2 SMNVEV (reference sequence). The V segment lost 5 bases and the J segment 2 bases; nucleotides outside the gene matches: 9.